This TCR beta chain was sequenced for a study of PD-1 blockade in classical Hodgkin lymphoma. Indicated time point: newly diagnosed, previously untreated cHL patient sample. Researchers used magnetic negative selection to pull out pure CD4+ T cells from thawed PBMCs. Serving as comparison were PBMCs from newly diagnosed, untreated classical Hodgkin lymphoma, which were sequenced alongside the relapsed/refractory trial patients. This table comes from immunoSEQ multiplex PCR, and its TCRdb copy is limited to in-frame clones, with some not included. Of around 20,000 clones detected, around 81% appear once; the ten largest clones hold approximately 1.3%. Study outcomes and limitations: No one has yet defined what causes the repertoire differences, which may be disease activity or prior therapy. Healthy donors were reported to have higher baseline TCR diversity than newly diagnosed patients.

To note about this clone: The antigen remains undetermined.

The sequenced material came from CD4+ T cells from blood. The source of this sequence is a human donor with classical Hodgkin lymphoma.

CDR3 DNA sequence: TGTGCCAGCAGTTTACCCGTTATTTCTGAAGCTTTCTTT. Its translation is CASSLPVISEAFF. The chain links TRBV28 to TRBJ1-1; D is unresolved. CDR1 and CDR2 from the germline V gene are MDHEN and SYDVKM. This CDR3 contains 13 residues. Trimming pared 2 bases from V and 6 bases from J, leaving 10 bases between.